This entry features one TCR beta chain sequence. Its antigen is currently unknown. Sequencing used immunoSEQ multiplex PCR; TCRdb keeps in-frame clones, though not all of them. The data hold roughly 380,000 clones, with 90% to 97% observed a single time. CD8 memory was a combination that joined CD45RO+ cells with CCR7-negative CD45RA+ TemRA cells. This entry belongs to a study of shared clonotypes between healthy human individuals. Study as a whole: Used for every donor were three CD4 naive, three CD4 memory, two CD8 naive and one CD8 memory plate. Study-wide results and caveats: Donors were few, which limited the genetic and exposure-history diversity represented.

The V and J ends lost 8 bases and 0 bases, in that order; junction bases with no gene match: 9. Germline CDR1 is MNHNS and CDR2 is SASEGT. The CDR3 covers 15 residues. The TCR sequence derives from a man younger than 40 in good health. The J gene is TRBJ1-1, the V gene TRBV6-1; 7 nucleotides match TRBD1. What was sequenced was memory CD8+ T cells sorted from blood. Subset in this sample: CD45RO+ cells pooled with CCR7-negative TemRA cells. The CDR3 here is CASRRDRSMNTEAFF. The CDR3 DNA is TGTGCCAGCCGCCGGGACAGAAGTATGAACACTGAAGCTTTCTTT.